What follows is one T cell receptor beta chain and its context. The record originates from a study of blood T cell repertoires in COVID-19. Produced via immunoSEQ multiplex PCR; TCRdb's table is partial and in-frame only. The top ten hold 48% of the sample, which has under 25,000 clones, around 83% seen once. The clonotype comes from a man between 65 and 80 years old with acute or convalescent COVID-19. The sequenced material came from peripheral blood.

The CDR3 here is CASSSRAGPLYGYTF. In DNA form, the CDR3 reads TGTGCCAGCAGTTCCCGCGCGGGCCCCCTCTATGGCTACACCTTC. This sequence joins TRBV6-5 and TRBJ1-2; D gene uncertain. V shed 4 bases and J shed 4 bases, with 16 bases lying between them. From germline, CDR1 is MNHEY and CDR2 SVGAGI. The CDR3 covers 15 residues.